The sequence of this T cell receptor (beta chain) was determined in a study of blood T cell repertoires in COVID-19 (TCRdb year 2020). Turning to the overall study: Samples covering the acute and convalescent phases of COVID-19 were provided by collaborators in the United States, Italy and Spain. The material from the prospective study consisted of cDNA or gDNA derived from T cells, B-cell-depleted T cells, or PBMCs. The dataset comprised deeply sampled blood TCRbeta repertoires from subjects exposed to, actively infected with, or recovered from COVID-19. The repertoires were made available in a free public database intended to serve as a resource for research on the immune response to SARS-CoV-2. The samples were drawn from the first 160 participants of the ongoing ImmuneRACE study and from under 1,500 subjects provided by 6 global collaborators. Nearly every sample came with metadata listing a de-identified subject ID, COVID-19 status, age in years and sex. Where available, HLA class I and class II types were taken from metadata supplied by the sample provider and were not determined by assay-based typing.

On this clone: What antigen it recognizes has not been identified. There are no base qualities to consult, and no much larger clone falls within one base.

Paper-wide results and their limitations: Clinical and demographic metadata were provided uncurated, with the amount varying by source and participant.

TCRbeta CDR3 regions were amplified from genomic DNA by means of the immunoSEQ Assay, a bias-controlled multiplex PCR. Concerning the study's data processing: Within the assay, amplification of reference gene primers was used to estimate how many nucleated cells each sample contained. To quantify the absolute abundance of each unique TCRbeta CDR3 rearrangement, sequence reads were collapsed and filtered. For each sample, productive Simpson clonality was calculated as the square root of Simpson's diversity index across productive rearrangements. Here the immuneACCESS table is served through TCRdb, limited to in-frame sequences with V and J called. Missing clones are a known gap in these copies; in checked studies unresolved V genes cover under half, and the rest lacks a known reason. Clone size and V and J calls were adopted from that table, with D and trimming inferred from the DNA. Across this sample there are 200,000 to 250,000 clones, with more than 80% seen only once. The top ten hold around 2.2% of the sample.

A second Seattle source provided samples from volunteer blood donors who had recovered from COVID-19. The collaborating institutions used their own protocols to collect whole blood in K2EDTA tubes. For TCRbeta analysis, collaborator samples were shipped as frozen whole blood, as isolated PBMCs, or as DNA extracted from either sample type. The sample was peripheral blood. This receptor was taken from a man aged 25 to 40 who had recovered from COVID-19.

The DNA sequence reads TGTGCCAGTACCTCATTCGGAGACAGGTCGACATTTGGCTACACCTTC. It encodes CASTSFGDRSTFGYTF. The sequence joins TRBV19 to TRBJ1-2, with TRBD1 as a weak D call on 6 bases. V gives up 7 bases and J gives up 7 bases, and the segment between their germline ends measures 25 bases. From the cysteine up to the phenylalanine, the CDR3 has a length of 16 residues. This entry keeps only the CDR3 DNA: 48 bases, framed from base 1. CDR1 LNHDA and CDR2 SQIVND are derived from the germline V gene (reference sequence).